A single sample is the source of the 9 T cell receptor beta chains below, sequenced in a study of T cells in Graves' hyperthyroidism and ophthalmopathy. There were TCR beta CDR3 regions amplified from RNA transcripts. An initial round of RT-PCR targeting the TCR CDR3 relied on the HTBI primer set. From the multiplex PCR reads, TCRdb called clonotypes with MiXCR, one entry per CDR3 protein. The table has fewer than 450,000 distinct CDR3 sequences, roughly 18% seen once. The sample comprised blood. All receptors derive from a man between 18 and 35 years old with Graves' ophthalmopathy.

In this sample, this clonotype turned up a few times. The V and J genes are TRBV5-1 and TRBJ1-4, with 7 bases identical to TRBD1. Germline V gives CDR1 SGHRS, CDR2 YFSETQ. The CDR3 is 15 residues long. Trimming cost V 2 bases and J 5 bases; bases outside gene matches: 6. The chain's CDR3 is CASSFSPQGNEKLFF. CDR3 in DNA: TGCGCCAGCAGCTTTTCCCCACAGGGGAATGAAAAACTGTTTTTT.

This clonotype was detected only a few times. The gene calls are TRBV2 and TRBJ1-2, with D unresolved. The germline V and J ends were trimmed by 8 bases and 7 bases, with 8 bases remaining between them. The CDR3 is 10 amino acids. The germline V gene has CDR1 SNHLY and CDR2 FYNNEI. The CDR3 bases are TGTGCCAGCGCAACCTGTGGCTACACCTTC. It codes for CASATCGYTF.

Many counts were recorded for this clonotype. The rearrangement links TRBV5-1 to TRBJ2-3; 8 nucleotides agree with TRBD1. The length of the CDR3 is 16 residues. Germline CDR1 is SGHRS and CDR2 is YFSETQ. The J segment lost 2 bases and the V segment lost 4 bases, leaving 9 bases of the junction unmatched. DNA of the CDR3: TGCGCCAGCAGCGCAGACAGGGGCCCTCCCACAGATACGCAGTATTTT. Translation gives CASSADRGPPTDTQYF. Filled out from reference TRBV5-1 and TRBJ2-3, the complete variable domain reads KAGVTQTPRYLIKTRGQQVTLSCSPISGHRSVSWYQQTPGQGLQFLFEYFSETQRNKGNFPGRFSGRQFSNSRSEMNVSTLELGDSALYLCASSADRGPPTDTQYFGPGTRLTVL.

The rearrangement links TRBV7-3 to TRBJ2-5; 7 bases match TRBD2. The CDR3 totals 15 residues. V lost 1 base to trimming and J lost 1 base; unmatched junction nucleotides: 3. Germline-derived CDR1 and CDR2 are SGHTA and FQGTGA. The CDR3 loop is CASSLRAGVQETQYF. CDR3 in DNA: TGTGCCAGCAGCTTAAGGGCGGGGGTCCAAGAGACCCAGTACTTC.

The chain employs TRBV6-1 and TRBJ2-1; 8 bases match TRBD1. CDR3 length equals 14 residues. V shed 8 bases and J 0 bases; nucleotides not matched to a gene: 3. Germline CDR1 is MNHNS and CDR2 is SASEGT. The CDR3 here is CASGQGRSYNEQFF. The CDR3 DNA reads TGTGCCAGCGGACAGGGTCGCTCCTACAATGAGCAGTTCTTC.

This clonotype was detected only a few times. J is TRBJ2-1 and V is TRBV29-1; D may correspond to TRBD1 or TRBD2 (5 bases each). The V end lost 6 bases, the J end lost 7 bases, and 19 bases lay between the germline ends. CDR3 length: 14 amino acids. In germline, CDR1 is SQVTM, CDR2 ANQGSEA. CDR3 in DNA: TGCAGCGTGATGGGGACCATGTCGGTGAATGAGCAGTTCTTC. This encodes CSVMGTMSVNEQFF.

This clonotype was seen ten or more times. This chain joins TRBV28 and TRBJ1-5, with no clear D. Germline CDR1 and CDR2: MDHEN and SYDVKM. Trimming took off 7 bases at V and 0 bases at J, with 13 bases between the two ends. The CDR3 is made up of 15 amino acids. The CDR3 protein is CASNIRTDSNQPQHF. The DNA for the CDR3 is TGTGCCAGCAACATCAGGACGGATAGCAATCAGCCCCAGCATTTT.

This clonotype was seen only a few times. V gene TRBV6-1 combines with J gene TRBJ2-1; D may be TRBD1 (6 bases). The germline gives CDR1 MNHNS, CDR2 SASEGT. The CDR3 runs to 16 residues. The ends were cut back, 5 bases at V and 4 bases at J, with 18 bases in the middle. CDR3 nucleotide sequence: TGTGCCAGCAGTACCCGCCAGGGGCGACTATACAATGAGCAGTTCTTC. Protein: CASSTRQGRLYNEQFF.

This clonotype showed up many times. This chain connects TRBV12-3 or TRBV12-4 to TRBJ1-1, with 9 nucleotides matching TRBD1. The CDR3 has 16 residues. The J segment lost 0 bases and the V segment lost 6 bases, leaving 8 bases of the junction unmatched. Here the CDR3 reads CASSYRTGAMNTEAFF. For the CDR3, the DNA is TGTGCCAGCAGCTACCGGACAGGGGCCATGAACACTGAAGCTTTCTTT.